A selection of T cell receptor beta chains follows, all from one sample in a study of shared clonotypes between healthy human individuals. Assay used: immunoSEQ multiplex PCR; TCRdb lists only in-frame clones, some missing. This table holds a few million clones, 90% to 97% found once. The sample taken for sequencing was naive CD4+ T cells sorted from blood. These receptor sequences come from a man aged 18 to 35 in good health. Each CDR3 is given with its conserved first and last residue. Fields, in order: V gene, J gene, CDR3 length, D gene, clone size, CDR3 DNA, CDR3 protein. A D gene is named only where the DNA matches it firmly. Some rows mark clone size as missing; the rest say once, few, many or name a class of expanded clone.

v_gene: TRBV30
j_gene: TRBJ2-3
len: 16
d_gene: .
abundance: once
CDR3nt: TGTGCCTGGAGTGCGAACCCAAAGCGGACCACAGATACGCAGTATTTT
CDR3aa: CAWSANPKRTTDTQYF

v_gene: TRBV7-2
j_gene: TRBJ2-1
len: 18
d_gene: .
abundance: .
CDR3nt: TGTGCCAGCAGCTTAGGTTCGGGCACAACGAGCTCCTACAATGAGCAGTTCTTC
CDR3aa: CASSLGSGTTSSYNEQFF

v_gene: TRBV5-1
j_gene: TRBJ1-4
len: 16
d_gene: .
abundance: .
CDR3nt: TGCGCCAGCAGCTTTGGAACAGCAGCAACTAATGAAAAACTGTTTTTT
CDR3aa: CASSFGTAATNEKLFF

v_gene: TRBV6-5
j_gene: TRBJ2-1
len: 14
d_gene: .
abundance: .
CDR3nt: TGTGCCAGCCGCAGGACGAGCTCCTACAATGAGCAGTTCTTC
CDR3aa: CASRRTSSYNEQFF

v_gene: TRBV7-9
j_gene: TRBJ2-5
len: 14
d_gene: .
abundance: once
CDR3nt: TGTGCCAGCAGCTTAGATATCCTTCAAGAGACCCAGTACTTC
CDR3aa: CASSLDILQETQYF

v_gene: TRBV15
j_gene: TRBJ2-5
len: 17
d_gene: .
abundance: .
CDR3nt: TGTGCCACCAGCTCTGACCTAGGATCCTTATTCCAAGAGACCCAGTACTTC
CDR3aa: CATSSDLGSLFQETQYF

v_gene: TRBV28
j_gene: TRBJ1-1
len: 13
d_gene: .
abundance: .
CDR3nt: TGTGCCAGCAGTACGGGAGTTCAGACTGAAGCTTTCTTT
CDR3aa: CASSTGVQTEAFF

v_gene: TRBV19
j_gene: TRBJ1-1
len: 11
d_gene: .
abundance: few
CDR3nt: TGTGCCAGTAGTATTTCGGAGCGGACTTTCTTT
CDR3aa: CASSISERTFF

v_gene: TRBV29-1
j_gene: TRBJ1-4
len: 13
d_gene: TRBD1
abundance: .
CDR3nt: TGCAGCGTTCGGACAGGGCCCGATGAAAAACTGTTTTTT
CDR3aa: CSVRTGPDEKLFF

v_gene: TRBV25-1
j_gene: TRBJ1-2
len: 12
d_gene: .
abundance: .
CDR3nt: TGTGCCAGCAGTGAAAGGTTAGGTGGCTACACCTTC
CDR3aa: CASSERLGGYTF

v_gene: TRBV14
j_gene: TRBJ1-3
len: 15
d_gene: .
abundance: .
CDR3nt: TGTGCCAGCAGCCAAACGGGGGGAACTGGAAACACCATATATTTT
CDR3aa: CASSQTGGTGNTIYF

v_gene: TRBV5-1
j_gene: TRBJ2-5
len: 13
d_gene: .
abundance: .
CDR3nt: TGCGCCAGCAGCTTAACGCCCAAAGAGACCCAGTACTTC
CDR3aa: CASSLTPKETQYF

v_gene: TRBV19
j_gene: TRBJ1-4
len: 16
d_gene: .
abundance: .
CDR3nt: TGTGCCAGTAGTATAGGCGAAGGACGGACCAATGAAAAACTGTTTTTT
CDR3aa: CASSIGEGRTNEKLFF

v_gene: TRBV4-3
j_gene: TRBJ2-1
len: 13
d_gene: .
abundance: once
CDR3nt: TGCGCCAGCAGCCAAACCCAGGGCGGGGAGCAGTTCTTC
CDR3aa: CASSQTQGGEQFF

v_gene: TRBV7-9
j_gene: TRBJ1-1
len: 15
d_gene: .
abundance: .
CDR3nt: TGTGCCAGCAGCTTATTTGCGGGCGGGGGCACTGAAGCTTTCTTT
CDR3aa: CASSLFAGGGTEAFF

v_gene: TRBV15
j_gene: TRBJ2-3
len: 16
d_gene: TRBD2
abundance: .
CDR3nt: TGTGCCACCAGCAGAGAACTAGCGGGGGCCACAGATACGCAGTATTTT
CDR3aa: CATSRELAGATDTQYF

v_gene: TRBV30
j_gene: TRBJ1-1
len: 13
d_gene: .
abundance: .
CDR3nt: TGTGCCTGGGGAGACAGGAGTTACACTGAAGCTTTCTTT
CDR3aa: CAWGDRSYTEAFF

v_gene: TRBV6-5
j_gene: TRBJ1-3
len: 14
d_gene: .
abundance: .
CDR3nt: TGTGCCAGCAGTTTGGGACGCTCTGGAAACACCATATATTTT
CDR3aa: CASSLGRSGNTIYF

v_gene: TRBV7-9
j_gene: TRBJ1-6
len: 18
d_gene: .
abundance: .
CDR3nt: TGTGCCAGCAGCTTAGCGCGGGTTGCGCGTATGGGGAATTCACCCCTCCACTTT
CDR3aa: CASSLARVARMGNSPLHF

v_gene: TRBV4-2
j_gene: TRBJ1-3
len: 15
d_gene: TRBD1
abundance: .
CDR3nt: TGTGCCAGCAGCCAAGGACAGGGGTCAGGAAACACCATATATTTT
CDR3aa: CASSQGQGSGNTIYF

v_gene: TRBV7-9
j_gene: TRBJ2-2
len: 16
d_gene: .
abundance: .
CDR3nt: TGTGCCAGCAGCCTCTTACCCGCTTCAAACACCGGGGAGCTGTTTTTT
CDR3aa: CASSLLPASNTGELFF

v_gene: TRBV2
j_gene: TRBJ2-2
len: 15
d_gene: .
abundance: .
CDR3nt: TGTGCCAGCAGTGAAGCTGCTCATGTCTCGACGAACCTGTTTTTT
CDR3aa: CASSEAAHVSTNLFF

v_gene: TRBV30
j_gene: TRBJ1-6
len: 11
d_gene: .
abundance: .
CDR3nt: TGTGCCTGGACCCTAGGTTCACCCCTCCACTTT
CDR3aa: CAWTLGSPLHF

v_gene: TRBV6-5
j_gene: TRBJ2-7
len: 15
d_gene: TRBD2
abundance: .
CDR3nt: TGTGCCAGCAGACCACAACTAGCGGGCTCCTACGAGCAGTACTTC
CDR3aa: CASRPQLAGSYEQYF

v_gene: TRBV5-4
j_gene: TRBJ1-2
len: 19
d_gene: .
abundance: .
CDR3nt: TGTGCCAGCAGCCAAAGGCATGGACGGACGAAAGGGGACGGCTATGGCTACACCTTC
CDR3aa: CASSQRHGRTKGDGYGYTF

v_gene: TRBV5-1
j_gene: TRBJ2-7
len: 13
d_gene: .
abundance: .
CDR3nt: TGCGCCAGCACCGTAGGACATCCCGGGGAGCAGTACTTC
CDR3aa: CASTVGHPGEQYF

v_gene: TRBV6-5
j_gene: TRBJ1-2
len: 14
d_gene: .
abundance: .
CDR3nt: TGTGCCAGCAGTTACATCGACCGGGGCTATGGCTACACCTTC
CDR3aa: CASSYIDRGYGYTF

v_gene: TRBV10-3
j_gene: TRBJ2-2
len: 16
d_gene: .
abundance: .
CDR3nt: TGTGCCATCAGTGCCACCGGGACGGCGAACACCGGGGAGCTGTTTTTT
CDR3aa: CAISATGTANTGELFF

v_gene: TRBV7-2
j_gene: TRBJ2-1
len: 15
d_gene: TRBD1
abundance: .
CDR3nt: TGTGCCAGCAGCCAGGACAGGGGAGGGACGAATGAGCAGTTCTTC
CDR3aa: CASSQDRGGTNEQFF

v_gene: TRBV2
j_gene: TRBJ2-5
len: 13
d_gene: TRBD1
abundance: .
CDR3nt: TGTGCCAGCAGCCGACAGGGTATGGAGACCCAGTACTTC
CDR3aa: CASSRQGMETQYF

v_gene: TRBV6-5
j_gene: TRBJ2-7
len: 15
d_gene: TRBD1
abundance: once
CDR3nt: TGTGCCAGCAGTTACTCGATACAGGGGGTGTACGAGCAGTACTTC
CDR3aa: CASSYSIQGVYEQYF

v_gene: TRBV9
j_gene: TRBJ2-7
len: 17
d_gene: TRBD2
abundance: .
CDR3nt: TGTGCCAGCAGCCCCCGGACTAGCGGGCGCCACTCCTACGAGCAGTACTTC
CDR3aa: CASSPRTSGRHSYEQYF

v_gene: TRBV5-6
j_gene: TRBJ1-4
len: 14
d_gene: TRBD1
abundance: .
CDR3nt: TGTGCCAGCAGTGACAGGGGAAAGAATGAAAAACTGTTTTTT
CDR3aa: CASSDRGKNEKLFF

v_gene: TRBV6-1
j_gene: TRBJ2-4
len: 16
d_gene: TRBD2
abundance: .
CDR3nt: TGTGCCAGCAGTGCCACTAGCGTGCCCCCCCTAAACATTCAGTACTTC
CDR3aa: CASSATSVPPLNIQYF

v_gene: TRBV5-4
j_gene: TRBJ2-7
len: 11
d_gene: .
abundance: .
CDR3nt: TGTGCCAGCAGCAAGGGCTACGAGCAGTACTTC
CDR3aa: CASSKGYEQYF

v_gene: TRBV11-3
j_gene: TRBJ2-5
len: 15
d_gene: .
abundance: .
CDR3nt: TGTGCCAGCAGCTTAGACGGGAGCCGAAGAGGGACCCAGTACTTC
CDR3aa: CASSLDGSRRGTQYF

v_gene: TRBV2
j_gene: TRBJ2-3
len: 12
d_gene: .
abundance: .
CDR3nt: TGTGCCAGCAGTGAAGGGATAAATACGCAGTATTTT
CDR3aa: CASSEGINTQYF

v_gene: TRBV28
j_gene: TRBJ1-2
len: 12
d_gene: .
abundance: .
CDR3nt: TGTGCCATAAAGGGCGCCAGGGGTGGCTACACCTTC
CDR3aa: CAIKGARGGYTF

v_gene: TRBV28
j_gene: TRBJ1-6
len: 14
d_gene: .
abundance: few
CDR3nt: TGTGCCAGCGTCAGAAGGCAGGGAAATTCACCCCTCCACTTT
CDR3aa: CASVRRQGNSPLHF

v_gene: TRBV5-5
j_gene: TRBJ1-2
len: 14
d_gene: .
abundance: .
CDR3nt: TGTGCCAGCAGCTTGAGGTTGGACAGCTATGGCTACACCTTC
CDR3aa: CASSLRLDSYGYTF

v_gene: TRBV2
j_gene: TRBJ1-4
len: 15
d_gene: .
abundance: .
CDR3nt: TGTGCCAGCAGTCCCAGGGTCGGCTTTAATGAAAAACTGTTTTTT
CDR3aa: CASSPRVGFNEKLFF

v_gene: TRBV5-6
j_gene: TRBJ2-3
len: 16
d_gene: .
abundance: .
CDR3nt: TGTGCCAGCAGCTTAGGATCAGGGGCGGGGACAGATACGCAGTATTTT
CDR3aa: CASSLGSGAGTDTQYF

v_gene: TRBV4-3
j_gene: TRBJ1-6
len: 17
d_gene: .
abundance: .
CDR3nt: TGCGCCAGCAGCCAAGATCATGCTAGCTCCTATAATTCACCCCTCCACTTT
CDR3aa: CASSQDHASSYNSPLHF

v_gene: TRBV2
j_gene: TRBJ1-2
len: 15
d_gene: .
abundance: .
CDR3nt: TGTGCCAGCAGTGAGGCGGGGGGACCTAACTATGGCTACACCTTC
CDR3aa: CASSEAGGPNYGYTF

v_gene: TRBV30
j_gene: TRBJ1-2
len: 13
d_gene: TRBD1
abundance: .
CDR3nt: TGTGCCTGGACTTCAGGGGGGATTCTCGGCTACACCTTC
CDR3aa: CAWTSGGILGYTF

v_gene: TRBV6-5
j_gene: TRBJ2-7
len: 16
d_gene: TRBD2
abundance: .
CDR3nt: TGTGCCAGCAGTTACCGGTCTAGCGGGGGAACTGGGGAGCAGTACTTC
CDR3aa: CASSYRSSGGTGEQYF

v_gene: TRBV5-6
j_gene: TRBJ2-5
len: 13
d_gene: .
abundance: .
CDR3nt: TGTGCCAGCAGCTTGACAGGGTGGGAGACCCAGTACTTC
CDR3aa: CASSLTGWETQYF

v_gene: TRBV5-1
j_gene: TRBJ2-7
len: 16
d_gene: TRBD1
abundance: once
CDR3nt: TGCGCCAGCAGCACCTTCTCCGGGACAGGGCCCTACGAGCAGTACTTC
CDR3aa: CASSTFSGTGPYEQYF

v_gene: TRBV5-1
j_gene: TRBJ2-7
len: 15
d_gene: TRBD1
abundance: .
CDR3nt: TGCGCCAGCAGCTTGGATGGACAGGGCTCCTACGAGCAGTACTTC
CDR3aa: CASSLDGQGSYEQYF

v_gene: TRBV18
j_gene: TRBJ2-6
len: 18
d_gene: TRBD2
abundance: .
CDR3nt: TGTGCCAGCTCACCACCTGAGCGGGGGGGCTCTGGGGCCAACGTCCTGACTTTC
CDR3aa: CASSPPERGGSGANVLTF

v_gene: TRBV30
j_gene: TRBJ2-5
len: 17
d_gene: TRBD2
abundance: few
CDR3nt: TGTGCCTGGAGTACGCCGTTGAGCGGGGGGGCAGAGGAGACCCAGTACTTC
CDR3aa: CAWSTPLSGGAEETQYF

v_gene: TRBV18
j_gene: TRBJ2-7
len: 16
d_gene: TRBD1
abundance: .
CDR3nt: TGTGCCAGCACAAGCAAACCGGGACAGGGAGCCTACGAGCAGTACTTC
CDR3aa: CASTSKPGQGAYEQYF

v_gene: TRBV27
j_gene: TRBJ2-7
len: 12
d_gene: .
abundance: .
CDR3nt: TGTGCCAGCAGCCCCCGATTGGGGGGGCAGTACTTC
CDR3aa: CASSPRLGGQYF

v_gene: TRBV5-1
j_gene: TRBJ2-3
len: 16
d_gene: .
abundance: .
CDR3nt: TGCGCCAGCAGCCCACGAACTCGGGCGGGACCAGATACGCAGTATTTT
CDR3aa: CASSPRTRAGPDTQYF

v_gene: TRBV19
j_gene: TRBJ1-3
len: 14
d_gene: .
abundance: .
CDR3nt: TGTGCCAGTAGTATCCCAGGGACCGGAAACACCATATATTTT
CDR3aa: CASSIPGTGNTIYF

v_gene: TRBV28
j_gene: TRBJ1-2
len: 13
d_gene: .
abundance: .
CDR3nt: TGTGCCCTCAACCGGGGGGCCCTCTATGGCTACACCTTC
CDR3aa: CALNRGALYGYTF

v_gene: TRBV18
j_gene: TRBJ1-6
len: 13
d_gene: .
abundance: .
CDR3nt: TGTGCCAGCTCACCAGGAAGGGATTCACCCCTCCACTTT
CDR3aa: CASSPGRDSPLHF